What follows are 18 T cell receptor beta chains derived from one specimen sequenced in a study of control samples from healthy donors and cancer patients. The method was immunoSEQ multiplex PCR; TCRdb's version includes in-frame clones alone and lacks a portion of them. The data hold some 120,000 clones, with around 96% observed a single time. The specimen was blood. Receptors were obtained from a young man in good health.

This clone was picked up a small number of times. The rearrangement links TRBV4-1 to TRBJ2-2; D is tentatively TRBD1 or TRBD2 (5 bases each). The CDR3 loop spans 13 amino acids. V was pared by 6 bases and J by 7 bases, with 12 bases between. Per the germline V gene, CDR1 is MGHRA and CDR2 is YSYEKL. CDR3 loop: CASRVAQGGELFF. CDR3 sequence (DNA): TGCGCCAGCAGGGTAGCGCAGGGCGGGGAGCTGTTTTTT.

The genes are TRBV11-2 and TRBJ2-3; TRBD2 is a possible D gene (6 bases). Germline CDR1 is SGHAT and CDR2 is FQNNGV. V was clipped by 5 bases and J by 6 bases, with 12 bases between them. The CDR3 consists of 13 residues. CDR3 amino acids: CASSPGLADTQYF. CDR3 DNA: TGTGCCAGCAGCCCGGGACTCGCGGATACGCAGTATTTT.

J is TRBJ1-5 and V is TRBV3-1 (or the pseudogene TRBV3-2); D gene ambiguous. This CDR3 is 12 amino acids long. V shed 1 base and J shed 7 bases, with 5 bases lying between them. Germline V gene lookup returns CDR1 LGHDT and CDR2 YNNKEL (reference sequence). CDR3 amino acids: CASSQGVQPQHF. The DNA of the CDR3 is TGTGCCAGCAGCCAAGGAGTGCAGCCCCAGCATTTT.

The rearrangement joins TRBV6-2 or TRBV6-3 to TRBJ2-3; 7 bases match TRBD2. CDR3 length: 11 amino acids. The trim removed 7 bases at V and 10 bases at J, leaving 5 bases unmatched. Germline V gene data show CDR1 as MNHEY and CDR2 as SVGEGT. The CDR3 protein is CASTPGGAQYF. CDR3 nucleotides: TGTGCCAGCACCCCGGGGGGAGCGCAGTATTTT.

In this sample, this clone turned up once. The CDR3: CASSSTLQGSWGYGYTF. CDR3 sequence (DNA): TGTGCCAGCAGCTCGACTCTACAGGGAAGTTGGGGCTATGGCTACACCTTC. The rearrangement uses TRBV6-2 or TRBV6-3 and TRBJ1-2; D possibly corresponds to TRBD1 (6 bases). Deletions cut 6 bases from V and 4 bases from J, with 24 bases between. This CDR3 contains 17 residues. The germline CDR1 and CDR2 sequences are MNHEY and SVGEGT.

V is TRBV2 and J is TRBJ2-2; D is possibly TRBD1 (5 bases). Germline V lookup: CDR1 SNHLY, CDR2 FYNNEI. The V end lost 7 bases, the J end lost 0 bases, and 9 bases lay between the germline ends. The CDR3 is 14 residues long. The CDR3 is CASIRQTNTGELFF. In nucleotides, the CDR3 is TGTGCCAGCATAAGACAGACGAACACCGGGGAGCTGTTTTTT.

This clone was seen just once. The V and J genes are TRBV18 and TRBJ1-1, with D perhaps matching TRBD1 (6 bases). V shed 2 bases and J shed 1 base, with 8 bases lying between them. CDR1 and CDR2 (germline): KGHSH, LQKENI. This CDR3 spans 14 amino acids. The CDR3 loop reads CASSPGQSNTEAFF. The CDR3 bases are TGTGCCAGCTCACCAGGACAGTCGAACACTGAAGCTTTCTTT.

The chain is built from TRBV27 and TRBJ2-3, with TRBD2 matching 15 bases. Germline-derived CDR1 and CDR2 are MNHEY and SMNVEV (reference sequence). The V segment lost 6 bases and the J segment 6 bases; nucleotides outside the gene matches: 13. The CDR3 runs to 18 residues. CDR3 loop: CASSPGTSGGPYRDTQYF. The CDR3 DNA sequence: TGTGCCAGCAGCCCCGGGACTAGCGGGGGGCCGTACCGCGATACGCAGTATTTT.

V gene TRBV7-2 combines with J gene TRBJ1-6; D gene unclear. V lost 1 base and J lost 5, with 12 bases in between. The germline V gene has CDR1 SGHTA and CDR2 FQGNSA. The CDR3 has 16 amino acids. CDR3 protein: CASSLVSGRNNSPLHF. The CDR3 nucleotides are TGTGCCAGCAGCTTAGTTTCGGGCAGGAATAATTCACCCCTCCACTTT.

This clone was detected once. The chain is built from TRBV4-2 and TRBJ2-3; 9 bases are shared with TRBD2. The V gene's germline CDR1 is LGHNA and CDR2 YNFKEQ. After removal of 5 bases from V and 4 bases from J, the junction contained 16 bases not matched to a gene. The CDR3 extends over 18 amino acids. CDR3 in DNA: TGTGCCAGCAGCGGGGGTAGCGGGGGCCCCGGGGGGGCAGATACGCAGTATTTT. This gives the protein CASSGGSGGPGGADTQYF.

V usage is TRBV29-1 and J usage is TRBJ2-7; no clear D gene. This CDR3 has 13 amino acids. With 3 bases removed from V and 4 bases from J, the gap between germline ends came to 13 bases. The germline CDR1 and CDR2 sequences are SQVTM and ANQGSEA. The CDR3 region has the DNA TGCAGCGTTGAGGTCGCGACTCGGTACGAGCAGTACTTC. This gives the protein CSVEVATRYEQYF.

The chain joins TRBV2 to TRBJ1-5; possibly TRBD1 for D (5 bases). The V and J ends lost 4 bases and 7 bases respectively, with 17 bases between them. Per germline, CDR1 SNHLY and CDR2 FYNNEI. This CDR3 region has 15 residues. The CDR3 DNA is TGTGCCAGCAGTGTAGACCGGGGCAAATTACAGCCCCAGCATTTT. Protein sequence: CASSVDRGKLQPQHF.

The chain employs TRBV7-2 and TRBJ2-1; TRBD2 matches at 14 bases. CDR3 size: 14 residues. The V segment lost 6 bases and the J segment 14 bases; nucleotides outside the gene matches: 9. Germline loops: CDR1 SGHTA, CDR2 FQGNSA. CDR3 nucleotide sequence: TGTGCCAGCAGTCCGACTAGCGGGGGGGCCAATGAGTTCTTC. Residues: CASSPTSGGANEFF.

The rearrangement links TRBV27 to TRBJ2-1, with TRBD2 matching 10 bases. V gave up 6 bases and J gave up 6 bases; unmatched junction bases: 11. The length of the CDR3 is 16 residues. Per germline, CDR1 MNHEY and CDR2 SMNVEV (reference sequence). The CDR3 DNA sequence: TGTGCCAGCAGGATCAGCGGGGGGGTCGTTTTCAATGAGCAGTTCTTC. It is translated as CASRISGGVVFNEQFF.

The sample holds one count of this clone. This chain connects TRBV7-9 to TRBJ1-1, with D perhaps matching TRBD1 (6 bases). Germline V gene data show CDR1 as SEHNR and CDR2 as FQNEAQ (reference sequence). This CDR3 is built from 14 residues. V was pared by 1 base and J by 4 bases, with 10 bases between. This chain's CDR3 is CASSLVQGPTEAFF. The CDR3 coding sequence is TGTGCCAGCAGCTTAGTGCAGGGGCCCACTGAAGCTTTCTTT.

The DNA of the CDR3 is TGTGCCACCTCAACCAGGGGGCACACTGAAGCTTTCTTT. This codes for CATSTRGHTEAFF. The V and J genes are TRBV19 and TRBJ1-1; TRBD1 agrees at 8 bases. V was pared by 10 bases and J by 3 bases, with 7 bases of the junction left unmatched. This CDR3 spans 13 amino acids. CDR1 and CDR2 (germline): LNHDA, SQIVND (reference sequence).

The chain is built from TRBV4-1 and TRBJ2-3; D possibly corresponds to TRBD1 (5 bases). The CDR3 sequence is 16 residues long. The V end was cut by 1 base, the J end by 0 bases, with 11 bases between. CDR1 is MGHRA, CDR2 YSYEKL, per germline. The CDR3 nucleotides are TGCGCCAGCAGCCAAGTCCCACAGGCTAGCACAGATACGCAGTATTTT. Translation gives CASSQVPQASTDTQYF.

The CDR3 DNA is TGTGCCAGCAGTGCCACTAGCTACGAGCAGTACTTC. Translated: CASSATSYEQYF. This chain joins TRBV2 and TRBJ2-7; D possibly corresponds to TRBD2 (5 bases). The germline CDR1 and CDR2 sequences are SNHLY and FYNNEI. Trimming removed 4 bases at V and 3 bases at J, with 7 bases between. CDR3 size: 12 residues.